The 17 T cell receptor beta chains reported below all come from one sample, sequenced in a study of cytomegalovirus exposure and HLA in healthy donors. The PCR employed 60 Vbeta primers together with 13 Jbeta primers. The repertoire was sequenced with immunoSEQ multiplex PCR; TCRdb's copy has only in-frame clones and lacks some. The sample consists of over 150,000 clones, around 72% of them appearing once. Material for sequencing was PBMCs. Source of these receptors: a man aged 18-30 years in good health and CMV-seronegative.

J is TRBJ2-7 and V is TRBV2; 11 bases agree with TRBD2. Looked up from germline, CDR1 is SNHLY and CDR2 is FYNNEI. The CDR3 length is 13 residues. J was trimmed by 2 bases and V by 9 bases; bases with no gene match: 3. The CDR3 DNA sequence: TGTGCCAGTTTAGCGGGAGGGCCCTACGAGCAGTACTTC. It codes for CASLAGGPYEQYF.

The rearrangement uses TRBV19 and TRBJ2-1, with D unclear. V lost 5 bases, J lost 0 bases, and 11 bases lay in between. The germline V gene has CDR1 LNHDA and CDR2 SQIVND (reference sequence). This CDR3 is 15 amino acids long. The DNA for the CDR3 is TGTGCCAGTAGTGCCAAAAAGAGCTCCTACAATGAGCAGTTCTTC. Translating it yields CASSAKKSSYNEQFF.

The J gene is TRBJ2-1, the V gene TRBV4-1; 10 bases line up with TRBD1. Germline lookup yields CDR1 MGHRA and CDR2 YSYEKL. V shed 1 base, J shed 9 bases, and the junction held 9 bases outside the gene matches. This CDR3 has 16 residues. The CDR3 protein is CASSQVRGQGSGEQFF. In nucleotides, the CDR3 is TGCGCCAGCAGCCAAGTGCGGGGACAGGGGAGTGGTGAGCAGTTCTTC.

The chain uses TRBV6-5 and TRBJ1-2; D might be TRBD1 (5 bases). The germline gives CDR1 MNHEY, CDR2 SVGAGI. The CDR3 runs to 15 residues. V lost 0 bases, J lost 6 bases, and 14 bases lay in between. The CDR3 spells CASSYSVARADGYTF. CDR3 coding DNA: TGTGCCAGCAGTTACTCAGTCGCCAGGGCGGATGGCTACACCTTC.

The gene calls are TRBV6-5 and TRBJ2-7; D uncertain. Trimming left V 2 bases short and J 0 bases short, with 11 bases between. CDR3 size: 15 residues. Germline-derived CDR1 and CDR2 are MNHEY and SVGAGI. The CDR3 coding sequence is TGTGCCAGCAGTTACGCGGCCGGCGCCTCCTACGAGCAGTACTTC. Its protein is CASSYAAGASYEQYF.

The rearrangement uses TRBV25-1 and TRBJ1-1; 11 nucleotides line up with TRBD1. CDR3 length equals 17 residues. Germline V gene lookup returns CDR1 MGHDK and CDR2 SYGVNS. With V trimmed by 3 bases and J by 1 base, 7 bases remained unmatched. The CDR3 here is CASSEGQGVVGNTEAFF. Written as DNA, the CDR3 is TGTGCCAGCAGTGAGGGACAGGGGGTCGTTGGGAACACTGAAGCTTTCTTT.

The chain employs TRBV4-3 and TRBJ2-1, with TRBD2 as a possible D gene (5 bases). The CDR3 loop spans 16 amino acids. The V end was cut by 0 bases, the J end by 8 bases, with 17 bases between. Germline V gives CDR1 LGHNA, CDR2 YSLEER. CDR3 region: CASSQDFRTPRDEQFF. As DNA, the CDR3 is TGCGCCAGCAGCCAAGATTTCCGGACTCCCCGGGATGAGCAGTTCTTC.

CDR3 nucleotide sequence: TGTGCCAGTCTCAGGGTAGCGGACACTGAAGCTTTCTTT. This encodes CASLRVADTEAFF. The V gene is TRBV19, the J gene TRBJ1-1; TRBD1 might be the D (5 bases). Trimming removed 8 bases from V and 3 bases from J, with 13 bases in between. CDR3 length equals 13 residues. Looked up from germline, CDR1 is LNHDA and CDR2 is SQIVND (reference sequence).

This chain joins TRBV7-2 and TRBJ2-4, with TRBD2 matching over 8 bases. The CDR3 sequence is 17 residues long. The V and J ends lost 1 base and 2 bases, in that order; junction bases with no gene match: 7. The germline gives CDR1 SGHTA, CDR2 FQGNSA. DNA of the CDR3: TGTGCCAGCAGCTTAGGCGGGGGGCTAGCCACCAAAAACATTCAGTACTTC. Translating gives CASSLGGGLATKNIQYF.

The CDR3: CATQRTGVYEQYF. As DNA, the CDR3 is TGTGCCACCCAGAGGACAGGGGTTTACGAGCAGTACTTC. This rearrangement joins TRBV27 to TRBJ2-7; TRBD1 matches 9 bases. This CDR3 has 13 amino acids. The germline V gene encodes CDR1 MNHEY and CDR2 SMNVEV (reference sequence). V lost 10 bases to trimming and J lost 4 bases; unmatched junction nucleotides: 8.

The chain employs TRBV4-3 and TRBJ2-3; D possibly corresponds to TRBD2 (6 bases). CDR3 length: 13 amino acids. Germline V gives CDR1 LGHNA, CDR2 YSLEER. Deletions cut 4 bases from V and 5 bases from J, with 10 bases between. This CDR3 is CASSPGVGDTQYF. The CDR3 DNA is TGCGCCAGCAGCCCGGGGGTCGGAGATACGCAGTATTTT.

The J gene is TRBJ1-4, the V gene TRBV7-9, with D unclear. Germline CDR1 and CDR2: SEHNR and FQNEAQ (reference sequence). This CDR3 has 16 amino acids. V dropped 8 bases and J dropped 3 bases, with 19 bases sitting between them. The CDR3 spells CASSPRGREANEKLFF. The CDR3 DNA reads TGTGCCAGCTCCCCAAGAGGGCGGGAGGCTAATGAAAAACTGTTTTTT.

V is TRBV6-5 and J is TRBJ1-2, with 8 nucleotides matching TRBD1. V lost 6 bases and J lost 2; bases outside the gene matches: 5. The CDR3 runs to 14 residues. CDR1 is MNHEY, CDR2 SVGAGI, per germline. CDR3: CASSTDRANYGYTF. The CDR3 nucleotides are TGTGCCAGCAGCACGGACAGGGCGAACTATGGCTACACCTTC.

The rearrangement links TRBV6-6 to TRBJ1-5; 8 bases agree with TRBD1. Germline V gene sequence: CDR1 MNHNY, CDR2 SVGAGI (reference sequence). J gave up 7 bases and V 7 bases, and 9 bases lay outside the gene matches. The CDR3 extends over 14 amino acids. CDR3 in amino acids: CASTKSGGGQPQHF. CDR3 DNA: TGTGCCAGCACCAAATCAGGGGGCGGGCAGCCCCAGCATTTT.

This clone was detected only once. The chain's CDR3 is CSVEDLGNSYNEQFF. The CDR3 nucleotides are TGCAGCGTTGAAGATCTCGGTAACAGCTACAATGAGCAGTTCTTC. The chain joins TRBV29-1 to TRBJ2-1; no definite D call. Trimming cost V 0 bases and J 3 bases, with 12 bases left between them. The CDR3 covers 15 residues. Germline CDR1 reads SQVTM; CDR2 reads ANQGSEA.

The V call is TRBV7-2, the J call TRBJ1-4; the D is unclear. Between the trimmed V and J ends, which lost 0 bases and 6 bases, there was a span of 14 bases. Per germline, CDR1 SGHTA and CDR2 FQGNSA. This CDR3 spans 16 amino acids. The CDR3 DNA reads TGTGCCAGCAGCTTAGCGGAGGCAAAAGGGTATGAAAAACTGTTTTTT. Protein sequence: CASSLAEAKGYEKLFF. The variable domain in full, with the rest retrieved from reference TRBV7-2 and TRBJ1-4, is GAGVSQSPSNKVTEKGKDVELRCDPISGHTALYWYRQSLGQGLEFLIYFQGNSAPDKSGLPSDRFSAERTGGSVSTLTIQRTQQEDSAVYLCASSLAEAKGYEKLFFGSGTQLSVL.

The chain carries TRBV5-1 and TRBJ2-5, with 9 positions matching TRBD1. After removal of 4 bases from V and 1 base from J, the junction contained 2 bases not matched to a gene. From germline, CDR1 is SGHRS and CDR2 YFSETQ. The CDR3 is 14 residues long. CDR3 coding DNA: TGCGCCAGCAGCCCACAGGGGGCCCAAGAGACCCAGTACTTC. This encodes CASSPQGAQETQYF.